This TCR beta chain was recorded in a study of cytomegalovirus exposure and HLA in healthy donors. Study-wide results and caveats: About 87% or about 30% of the time was how often most TCR beta V segments were productive, according to an earlier analysis.

Germline CDR1 SGHTA, CDR2 FQGNSA. The CDR3 extends over 15 amino acids. V lost 1 base to trimming and J lost 6 bases; unmatched junction nucleotides: 5. PCR was performed using 60 Vbeta and 13 Jbeta primers. Data came from immunoSEQ multiplex PCR; TCRdb stores just in-frame clones and leaves some out. The sample shows 200,000 to 250,000 clones, 77% of them seen only once. Turning to this clone: Its antigen is unknown.

Sequenced material: PBMCs. This TCR was recovered from a woman between 55 and 75 years old in good health and CMV-seropositive. The rearrangement links TRBV7-2 to TRBJ2-1; TRBD2 matches 8 bases. CDR3 amino acids: CASSLGRGAGNEQFF. The CDR3 nucleotides read TGTGCCAGCAGCTTAGGGCGGGGGGCCGGCAATGAGCAGTTCTTC.